The 2 T cell receptor beta chains below come from one sample, sequenced in a study of long-term antiretroviral therapy in people with HIV (dated by TCRdb to 2022 to 2024). The immunoSEQ hsTCRB v3.0 assay was used at survey level resolution for TRB variable region sequencing. Held by TCRdb, this immuneACCESS table contains in-frame sequences only and omits some clones. Under half of the omission traces to an unresolved V gene where checked; the cause of the rest is unknown. For this sample there are roughly 14,000 clones; about 79% appear just once. Of the sample, about 17% falls within the top ten clones. Sequenced material: unsorted PBMCs, taken just before starting antiretroviral therapy. These receptor sequences come from a man in his forties with HIV.

This clone was counted once. The V call is TRBV5-5, the J call TRBJ1-1; D is unresolved. Between the trimmed V and J ends, which lost 3 bases and 1 base, there was a span of 13 bases. This CDR3 has 15 residues. Germline values: CDR1 SGHKS, CDR2 YYEKEE (reference sequence). This CDR3 reads CASSSSPAENTEAFF. The CDR3 DNA sequence: TGTGCCAGCAGCTCAAGTCCGGCGGAGAACACTGAAGCTTTCTTT.

CDR3 bases: TGTGCCAGTAGTATGATCGCGTCTTCCTACGAGCAGTACTTC. Translating gives CASSMIASSYEQYF. The chain joins TRBV19 to TRBJ2-7; D gene uncertain. V lost 3 bases and J 1 base, leaving 10 bases between the germline ends. CDR3 length: 14 residues. Germline assignment: CDR1 LNHDA and CDR2 SQIVND (reference sequence).